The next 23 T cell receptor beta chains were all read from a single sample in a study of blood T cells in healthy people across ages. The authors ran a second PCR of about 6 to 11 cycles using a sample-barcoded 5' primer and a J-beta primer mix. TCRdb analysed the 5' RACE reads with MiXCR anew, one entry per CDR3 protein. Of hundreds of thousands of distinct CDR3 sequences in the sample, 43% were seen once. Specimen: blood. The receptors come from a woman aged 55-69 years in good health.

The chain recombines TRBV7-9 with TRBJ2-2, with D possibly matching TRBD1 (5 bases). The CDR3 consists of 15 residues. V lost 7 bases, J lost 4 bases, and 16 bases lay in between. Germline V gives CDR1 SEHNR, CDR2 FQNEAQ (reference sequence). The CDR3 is CASILTATATGELFF. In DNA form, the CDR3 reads TGTGCCAGCATCCTTACCGCGACAGCCACCGGGGAGCTGTTTTTT.

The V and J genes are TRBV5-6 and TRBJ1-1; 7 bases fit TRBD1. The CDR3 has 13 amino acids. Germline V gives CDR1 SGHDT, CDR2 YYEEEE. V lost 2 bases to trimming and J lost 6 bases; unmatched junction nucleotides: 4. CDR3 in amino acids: CASSLQGLAEAFF. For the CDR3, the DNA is TGTGCCAGCAGCTTACAGGGGCTCGCTGAAGCTTTCTTT.

This CDR3 is CASSLFPGAQETQYF. The CDR3 bases are TGCGCCAGCAGCTTGTTCCCGGGGGCCCAAGAGACCCAGTACTTC. The V gene is TRBV5-1, the J gene TRBJ2-5; D may be TRBD1 or TRBD2 (6 bases each). The CDR3 is 15 residues long. Germline V CDR1 and CDR2: SGHRS, YFSETQ. The V end lost 1 base, the J end lost 1 base, and 11 bases lay between the germline ends.

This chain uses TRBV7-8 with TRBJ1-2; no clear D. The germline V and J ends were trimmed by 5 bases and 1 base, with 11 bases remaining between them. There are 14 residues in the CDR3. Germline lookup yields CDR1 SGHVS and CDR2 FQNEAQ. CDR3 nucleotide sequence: TGTGCCAGCAGCACGGGCGCTGGTAACTATGGCTACACCTTC. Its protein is CASSTGAGNYGYTF. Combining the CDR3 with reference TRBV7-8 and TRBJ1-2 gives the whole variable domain GAGVSQSPRYKVAKRGQDVALRCDPISGHVSLFWYQQALGQGPEFLTYFQNEAQLDKSGLPSDRFFAERPEGSVSTLKIQRTQQEDSAVYLCASSTGAGNYGYTFGSGTRLTVV.

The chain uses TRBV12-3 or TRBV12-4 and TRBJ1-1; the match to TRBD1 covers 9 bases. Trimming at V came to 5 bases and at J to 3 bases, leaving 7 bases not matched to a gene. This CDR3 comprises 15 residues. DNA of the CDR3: TGTGCCAGCAGTGGGAGGGACAGGGCGGACACTGAAGCTTTCTTT. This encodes CASSGRDRADTEAFF.

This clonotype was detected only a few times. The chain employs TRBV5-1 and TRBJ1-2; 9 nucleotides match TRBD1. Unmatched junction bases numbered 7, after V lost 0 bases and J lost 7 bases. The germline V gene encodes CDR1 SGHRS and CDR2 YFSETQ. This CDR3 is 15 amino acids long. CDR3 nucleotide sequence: TGCGCCAGCAGCTTGGCCGGGGACAGGGTGTCTGGCTACACCTTC. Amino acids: CASSLAGDRVSGYTF. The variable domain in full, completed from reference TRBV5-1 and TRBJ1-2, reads KAGVTQTPRYLIKTRGQQVTLSCSPISGHRSVSWYQQTPGQGLQFLFEYFSETQRNKGNFPGRFSGRQFSNSRSEMNVSTLELGDSALYLCASSLAGDRVSGYTFGSGTRLTVV.

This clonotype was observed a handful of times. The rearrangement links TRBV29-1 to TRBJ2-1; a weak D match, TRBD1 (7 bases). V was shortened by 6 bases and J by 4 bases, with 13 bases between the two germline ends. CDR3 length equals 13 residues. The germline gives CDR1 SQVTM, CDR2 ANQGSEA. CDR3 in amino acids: CSVRGTSYNEQFF. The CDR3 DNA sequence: TGCAGCGTCAGGGGGACTTCGTACAATGAGCAGTTCTTC.

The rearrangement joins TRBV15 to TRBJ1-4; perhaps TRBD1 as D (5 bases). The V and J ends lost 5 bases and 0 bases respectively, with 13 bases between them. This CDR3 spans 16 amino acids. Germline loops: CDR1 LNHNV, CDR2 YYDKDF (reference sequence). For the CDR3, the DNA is TGTGCCACCAGCCACCGGACAATGGCAACTAATGAAAAACTGTTTTTT. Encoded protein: CATSHRTMATNEKLFF.

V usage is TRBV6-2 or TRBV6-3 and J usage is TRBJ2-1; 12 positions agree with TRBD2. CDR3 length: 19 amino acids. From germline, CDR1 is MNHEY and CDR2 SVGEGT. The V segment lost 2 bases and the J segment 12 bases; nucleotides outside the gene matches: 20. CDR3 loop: CASSYNTKGLAGGDGLQFF. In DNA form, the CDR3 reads TGTGCCAGCAGTTACAACACCAAAGGGCTAGCGGGAGGGGATGGCTTGCAGTTCTTC.

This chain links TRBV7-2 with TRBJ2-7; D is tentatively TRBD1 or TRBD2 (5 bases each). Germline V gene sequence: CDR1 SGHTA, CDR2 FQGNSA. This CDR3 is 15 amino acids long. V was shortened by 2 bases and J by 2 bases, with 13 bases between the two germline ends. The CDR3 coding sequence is TGTGCCAGCAGCTTAACCGCCGAGGGGCCCTACGAGCAGTACTTC. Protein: CASSLTAEGPYEQYF.

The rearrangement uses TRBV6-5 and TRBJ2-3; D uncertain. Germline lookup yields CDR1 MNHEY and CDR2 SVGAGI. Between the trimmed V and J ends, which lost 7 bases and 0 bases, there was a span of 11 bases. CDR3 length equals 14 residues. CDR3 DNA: TGTGCCAGCAAGTTAGGCTATAGCACAGATACGCAGTATTTT. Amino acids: CASKLGYSTDTQYF.

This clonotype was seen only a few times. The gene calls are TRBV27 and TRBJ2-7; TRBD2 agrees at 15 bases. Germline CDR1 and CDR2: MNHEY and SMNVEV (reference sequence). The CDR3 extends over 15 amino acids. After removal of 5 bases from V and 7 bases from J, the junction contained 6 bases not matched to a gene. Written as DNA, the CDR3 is TGTGCCAGCAGTCCCGGACTAGCGGGAGGGATGGAGCAGTACTTC. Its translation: CASSPGLAGGMEQYF.

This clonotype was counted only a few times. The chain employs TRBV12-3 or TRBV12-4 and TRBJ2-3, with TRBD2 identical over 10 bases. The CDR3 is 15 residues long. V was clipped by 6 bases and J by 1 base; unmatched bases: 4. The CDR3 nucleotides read TGTGCCAGCAGGCTCGGGACTAGCGGCACAGATACGCAGTATTTT. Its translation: CASRLGTSGTDTQYF.

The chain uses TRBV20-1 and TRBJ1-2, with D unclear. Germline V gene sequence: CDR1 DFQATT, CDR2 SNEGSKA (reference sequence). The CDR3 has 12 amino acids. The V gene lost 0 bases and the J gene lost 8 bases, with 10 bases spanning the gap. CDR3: CSARDQRVGYTF. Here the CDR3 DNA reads TGCAGTGCTAGAGATCAAAGGGTGGGCTACACCTTC.

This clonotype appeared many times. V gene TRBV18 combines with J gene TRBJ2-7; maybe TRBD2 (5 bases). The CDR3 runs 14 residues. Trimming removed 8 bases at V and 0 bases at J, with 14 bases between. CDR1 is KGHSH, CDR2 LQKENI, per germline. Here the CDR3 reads CASSPTRDSYEQYF. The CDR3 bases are TGTGCCAGCAGCCCTACCCGGGACTCCTACGAGCAGTACTTC.

The CDR3 DNA reads TGTGCCAGCAGCCCGTATTCCACTAGCGGGGGGTACTTGGCAGATACGCAGTATTTT. Translated, it gives CASSPYSTSGGYLADTQYF. The chain joins TRBV11-2 to TRBJ2-3; TRBD2 agrees at 12 bases. V was clipped by 5 bases and J by 4 bases; unmatched bases: 16. Germline V gives CDR1 SGHAT, CDR2 FQNNGV. This CDR3 is 19 amino acids long.

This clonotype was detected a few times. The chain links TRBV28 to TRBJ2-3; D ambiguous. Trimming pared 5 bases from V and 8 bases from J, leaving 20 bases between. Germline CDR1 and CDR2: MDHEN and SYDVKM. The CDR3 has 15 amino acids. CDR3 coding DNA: TGTGCCAGCAGTGAGCTTGGGCGGCAGGCCGCTACGCAGTATTTT. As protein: CASSELGRQAATQYF.

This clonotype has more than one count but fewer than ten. The DNA for the CDR3 is TGTGCCAGCAGGTCCCCGGTCAGGGGGCTCACCTACACCTTC. Its protein is CASRSPVRGLTYTF. The J gene is TRBJ1-2, the V gene TRBV7-2; 8 bases align to TRBD1. J gave up 10 bases and V 6 bases, and 13 bases lay outside the gene matches. The CDR3 runs 14 residues. Germline CDR1 and CDR2: SGHTA and FQGNSA.

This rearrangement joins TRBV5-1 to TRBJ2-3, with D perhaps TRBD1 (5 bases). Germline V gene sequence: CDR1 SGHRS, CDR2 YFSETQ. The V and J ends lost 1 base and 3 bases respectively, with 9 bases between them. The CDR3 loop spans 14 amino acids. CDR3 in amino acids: CASSLQTETDTQYF. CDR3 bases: TGCGCCAGCAGCTTGCAGACAGAAACAGATACGCAGTATTTT.

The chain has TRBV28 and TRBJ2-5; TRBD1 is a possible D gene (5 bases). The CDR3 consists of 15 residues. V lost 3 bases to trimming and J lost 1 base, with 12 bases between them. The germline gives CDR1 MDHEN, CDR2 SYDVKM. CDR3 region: CASSFSGMSQETQYF. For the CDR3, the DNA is TGTGCCAGCAGTTTTTCAGGGATGAGCCAAGAGACCCAGTACTTC.

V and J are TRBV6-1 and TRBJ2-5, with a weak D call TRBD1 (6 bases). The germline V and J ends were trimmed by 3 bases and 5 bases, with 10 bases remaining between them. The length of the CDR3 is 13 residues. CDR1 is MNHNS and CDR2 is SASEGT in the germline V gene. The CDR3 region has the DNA TGTGCCAGCAGTGAGAACAGGGTTGAGACCCAGTACTTC. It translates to CASSENRVETQYF.

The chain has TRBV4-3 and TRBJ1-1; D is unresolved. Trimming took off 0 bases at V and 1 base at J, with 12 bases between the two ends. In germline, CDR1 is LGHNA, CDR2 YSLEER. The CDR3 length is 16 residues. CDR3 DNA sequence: TGCGCCAGCAGCCAAGACTCTTATTCCGGGAACACTGAAGCTTTCTTT. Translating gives CASSQDSYSGNTEAFF.

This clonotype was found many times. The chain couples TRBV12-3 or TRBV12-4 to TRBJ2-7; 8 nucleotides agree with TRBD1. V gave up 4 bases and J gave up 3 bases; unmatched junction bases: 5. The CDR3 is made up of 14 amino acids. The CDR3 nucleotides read TGTGCCAGCAGTTCGGGACAGGTAGGCTACGAGCAGTACTTC. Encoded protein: CASSSGQVGYEQYF.